The 17 T cell receptor beta chains given below trace back to one sample, sequenced in a study of shared clonotypes between healthy human individuals. The method was immunoSEQ multiplex PCR; TCRdb's version includes in-frame clones alone and lacks a portion of them. The sample contains 600,000 to 750,000 clones, more than 70% of which appear only once. The material sequenced was memory CD4+ T cells sorted from blood. Stated subset: CD45RA-negative fraction. The source is a woman in her twenties or thirties in good health.

The chain is built from TRBV29-1 and TRBJ1-2; D not resolved. V gave up 0 bases and J gave up 0 bases, with 11 bases separating them. This CDR3 is 15 amino acids long. The germline V gene encodes CDR1 SQVTM and CDR2 ANQGSEA. CDR3 loop: CSVEERSSTNYGYTF. CDR3 DNA: TGCAGCGTTGAAGAGAGGTCGTCCACTAACTATGGCTACACCTTC.

V gene TRBV5-1 combines with J gene TRBJ2-5; 9 bases map to TRBD2. The trim removed 3 bases at V and 5 bases at J, leaving 8 bases unmatched. CDR1 is SGHRS and CDR2 is YFSETQ in the germline V gene. CDR3 length: 15 residues. The CDR3 DNA sequence: TGCGCCAGCAGCTGGAGTAGCGGGAGAGGGGAGACCCAGTACTTC. Protein sequence: CASSWSSGRGETQYF.

This chain joins TRBV2 and TRBJ2-2, with a tentative D call TRBD2 (7 bases). V lost 7 bases, J lost 8 bases, and 17 bases lay in between. This CDR3 is 14 amino acids long. In germline, CDR1 is SNHLY, CDR2 FYNNEI. CDR3 in DNA: TGTGCCAGCACCCTGGGGGGGGCCCCTGGGGAGCTGTTTTTT. Translated, it gives CASTLGGAPGELFF.

J is TRBJ2-2 and V is TRBV7-2; no reliable D call. The CDR3 consists of 12 residues. CDR1 and CDR2 (germline): SGHTA, FQGNSA. The ends were cut back, 4 bases at V and 3 bases at J, with 3 bases in the middle. The DNA of the CDR3 is TGTGCCAGCAGCTCCGACACCGGGGAGCTGTTTTTT. Protein: CASSSDTGELFF. The full variable domain, in which reference TRBV7-2 and TRBJ2-2 provide the parts outside the CDR3, is GAGVSQSPSNKVTEKGKDVELRCDPISGHTALYWYRQSLGQGLEFLIYFQGNSAPDKSGLPSDRFSAERTGGSVSTLTIQRTQQEDSAVYLCASSSDTGELFFGEGSRLTVL.

J is TRBJ2-3 and V is TRBV30, with 13 positions matching TRBD2. Germline-derived CDR1 and CDR2 are GTSNPN and SVGIG (reference sequence). This CDR3 is built from 17 residues. With V trimmed by 0 bases and J by 2 bases, 5 bases remained unmatched. The CDR3 nucleotides are TGTGCCTGGAGTGTGCCGGGACTAGCGGGGACCACAGATACGCAGTATTTT. It is translated as CAWSVPGLAGTTDTQYF.

This rearrangement joins TRBV11-3 to TRBJ2-1, with TRBD2 matching 10 bases. There are 16 residues in the CDR3. Per germline, CDR1 SGHNT and CDR2 YENEEA. V lost 5 bases to trimming and J lost 4 bases; unmatched junction nucleotides: 8. The CDR3 DNA reads as TGTGCCAGCAGCAAGAGGACTAGCGGAGGTTACAATGAGCAGTTCTTC. As protein: CASSKRTSGGYNEQFF.

The chain recombines TRBV18 with TRBJ1-1; D unclear. Deletions cut 2 bases from V and 2 bases from J, with 6 bases between. The germline V gene encodes CDR1 KGHSH and CDR2 LQKENI. The CDR3 loop spans 13 amino acids. The CDR3 coding sequence is TGTGCCAGCTCACCAGGGTCAAACACTGAAGCTTTCTTT. Its protein is CASSPGSNTEAFF.

The V gene is TRBV28, the J gene TRBJ2-7, with 8 bases matching TRBD2. CDR1 is MDHEN, CDR2 SYDVKM, per germline. V shed 3 bases and J 5 bases; nucleotides not matched to a gene: 9. The CDR3 sequence is 15 residues long. The CDR3 DNA is TGTGCCAGCAGTTTTGCGGCTAGCGGGCTCAACGAGCAGTACTTC. Its protein product is CASSFAASGLNEQYF.

This chain connects TRBV5-4 to TRBJ1-2; TRBD1 is a possible D gene (5 bases). Germline V lookup: CDR1 SGHNT, CDR2 YYREEE (reference sequence). The CDR3 is made up of 14 amino acids. Trimming took 0 bases from V and 5 from J, leaving 11 bases between them. Here the CDR3 reads CASSLGTFTYGYTF. The DNA of the CDR3 is TGTGCCAGCAGCTTGGGGACATTTACTTATGGCTACACCTTC.

In this sample, this clone turned up many times. The genes are TRBV5-1 and TRBJ1-1; 7 bases match TRBD1. J lost 11 bases, V lost 4 bases, and 14 bases had no gene match. Per the germline V gene, CDR1 is SGHRS and CDR2 is YFSETQ. CDR3 length: 14 amino acids. The CDR3 reads CASSEGQDPSRAFF. In nucleotides, the CDR3 is TGCGCCAGCAGCGAAGGACAGGACCCGAGTAGGGCTTTCTTT.

The genes are TRBV4-1 and TRBJ2-7; 10 bases align to TRBD2. Germline trimming cut 0 bases from V and 2 bases from J; bases unmatched to any gene: 7. Germline V gene data show CDR1 as MGHRA and CDR2 as YSYEKL. CDR3 length: 17 amino acids. CDR3 sequence: CASSQELAGASTYEQYF. The CDR3 coding sequence is TGCGCCAGCAGCCAAGAGCTAGCGGGAGCATCAACCTACGAGCAGTACTTC.

The rearrangement joins TRBV18 to TRBJ2-3; 7 nucleotides agree with TRBD2. CDR1 and CDR2 (germline): KGHSH, LQKENI. The CDR3 is 14 residues long. J was trimmed by 7 bases and V by 4 bases; bases with no gene match: 8. CDR3 loop: CASSLAGLDYTQYF. The CDR3 DNA follows: TGTGCCAGCTCACTAGCGGGCTTGGACTATACGCAGTATTTT.

The rearrangement joins TRBV10-3 to TRBJ2-3, with D maybe TRBD1 (6 bases). Trimming cost V 2 bases and J 0 bases, with 6 bases left between them. The CDR3 is 14 amino acids. Germline V gives CDR1 ENHRY, CDR2 SYGVKD. The CDR3 DNA reads TGTGCCATCAGTGAGGGACAGAGCACAGATACGCAGTATTTT. It encodes CAISEGQSTDTQYF.

The V and J genes are TRBV6-6 and TRBJ2-7; D perhaps matches TRBD2 (6 bases). The CDR3 covers 12 residues. Germline V CDR1 and CDR2: MNHNY, SVGAGI (reference sequence). V was cut by 4 bases and J by 3 bases, with 7 bases left in between. The DNA for the CDR3 is TGTGCCAGCAGTTTGGACTACTACGAGCAGTACTTC. This encodes CASSLDYYEQYF.

Points on this clone: In the same sample, other DNA sequences code for this CDR3. This chain connects TRBV5-1 to TRBJ2-3; weak D call: TRBD1 (6 bases). Per the germline V gene, CDR1 is SGHRS and CDR2 is YFSETQ. The CDR3 runs to 14 residues. V lost 5 bases, J lost 3 bases, and 13 bases lay in between. The CDR3 region is CASSPGTLTDTQYF. CDR3 nucleotide sequence: TGCGCCAGCAGTCCCGGGACATTAACAGATACGCAGTATTTT.

The chain recombines TRBV27 with TRBJ2-7, with 7 bases identical to TRBD2. V lost 5 bases to trimming and J lost 9 bases; unmatched junction nucleotides: 13. The CDR3 is 14 residues long. Looked up from germline, CDR1 is MNHEY and CDR2 is SMNVEV (reference sequence). The CDR3 sequence: CASSPLGGAFGQYF. The CDR3 DNA follows: TGTGCCAGCAGTCCCCTGGGAGGGGCCTTCGGGCAGTACTTC.

Notes on this clone: Within the sample, other DNA sequences also encode this same CDR3. The V gene is TRBV5-4, the J gene TRBJ1-1; 10 positions match TRBD1. The V segment lost 4 bases and the J segment 4 bases; nucleotides outside the gene matches: 4. The CDR3 is made up of 14 amino acids. Germline CDR1 is SGHNT and CDR2 is YYREEE (reference sequence). The CDR3 bases are TGTGCCAGCAGCAGACAGGGGGCAGGCACTGAAGCTTTCTTT. Encoded protein: CASSRQGAGTEAFF.